This T cell receptor beta chain emerged from a study of CD8 T cells in ankylosing spondylitis. Study conclusions and caveats: A TCR beta motif made of about 8 highly homologous variants seemed typical of ankylosing spondylitis blood.

The CDR3 totals 13 residues. Germline-derived CDR1 and CDR2 are ENHRY and SYGVKD. V lost 1 base to trimming and J lost 4 bases, with 8 bases between them. MiXCR, applied by TCRdb to the 5' RACE reads, yields one record per CDR3 protein. The sample shows some 700,000 distinct CDR3 sequences, 15% to 20% of them seen only once. Points on this clonotype: What it binds is not known.

The chain carries TRBV10-3 and TRBJ2-7, with D uncertain. The specimen was blood, either unsorted or a sorted T cell fraction (not recorded which). The sequence was collected from a male donor with ankylosing spondylitis. This CDR3 reads CAISEYREYEQYF. DNA for the CDR3: TGTGCCATCAGTGAGTATCGAGAGTACGAGCAGTACTTC.